Below, 8 T cell receptor beta chains from the same sample are listed, as sequenced in a study of naive and memory T cell subsets. Study observations and caveats: A few larger clonotypes appeared in naive repertoires, especially CD8, possibly memory cells re-expressing CD45RA.

Their antigens are not known. The beta constant-region primer was an equimolar mix of two oligonucleotides covering TRBC1 and TRBC2. The ligated cDNA underwent four PCR rounds using SP2 and nested alpha and beta constant-region primers. TCRdb re-analysed the UMI-ligation and nested PCR reads in MiXCR, keeping a single row per CDR3 protein. The profile shows about 100,000 distinct CDR3 sequences, roughly 15% of them singletons. Input material: naive CD8+ T cells from blood. The source is a human donor in good health.

This clonotype was counted a few times. The gene calls are TRBV28 and TRBJ1-5; unclear D gene. Between the trimmed V and J ends, which lost 7 bases and 4 bases, there was a span of 17 bases. The CDR3 runs to 15 residues. The germline V gene has CDR1 MDHEN and CDR2 SYDVKM. The CDR3 coding sequence is TGTGCCAGCACGTTAGCCCCCGACCCAAATCAGCCCCAGCATTTT. Protein product: CASTLAPDPNQPQHF. Variable domain in full (rest from reference TRBV28 and TRBJ1-5): DVKVTQSSRYLVKRTGEKVFLECVQDMDHENMFWYRQDPGLGLRLIYFSYDVKMKEKGDIPEGYSVSREKKERFSLILESASTNQTSMYLCASTLAPDPNQPQHFGDGTRLSIL.

The chain recombines TRBV2 with TRBJ2-7, with D unclear. V was clipped by 3 bases and J by 0 bases, with 12 bases between them. The CDR3 is 15 amino acids. In germline, CDR1 is SNHLY, CDR2 FYNNEI. CDR3 region: CASSDGPLSSYEQYF. The CDR3 coding sequence is TGTGCCAGCAGTGATGGGCCATTATCCTCCTACGAGCAGTACTTC.

J is TRBJ1-2 and V is TRBV28, with D possibly being TRBD1 (6 bases). The CDR3 length is 15 residues. Germline CDR1 reads MDHEN; CDR2 reads SYDVKM. V was trimmed by 6 bases and J by 2 bases, leaving 16 bases between them. The CDR3 DNA follows: TGTGCCAGCAGCGGTGGTGCAGGGGTAAACTATGGCTACACCTTC. This codes for CASSGGAGVNYGYTF.

This chain joins TRBV7-3 and TRBJ1-1; 7 nucleotides line up with TRBD1. The CDR3 runs 13 residues. The germline CDR1 and CDR2 sequences are SGHTA and FQGTGA. The V segment lost 4 bases and the J segment 4 bases; nucleotides outside the gene matches: 3. CDR3 nucleotides: TGTGCCAGCAGCTCGGACAGGTTCACTGAAGCTTTCTTT. Protein sequence: CASSSDRFTEAFF. Full variable domain (outside the CDR3, taken from reference TRBV7-3 and TRBJ1-1): GAGVSQTPSNKVTEKGKYVELRCDPISGHTALYWYRQSLGQGPEFLIYFQGTGAADDSGLPNDRFFAVRPEGSVSTLKIQRTERGDSAVYLCASSSDRFTEAFFGQGTRLTVV.

In this sample, this clonotype turned up many times. V is TRBV28 and J is TRBJ1-1, with D possibly being TRBD1 (6 bases). CDR3 length: 14 amino acids. The V gene lost 1 base and the J gene lost 5 bases, with 11 bases spanning the gap. Germline CDR1 and CDR2: MDHEN and SYDVKM. The CDR3 DNA sequence: TGTGCCAGCAGTTTATCGGGCCAGGGGACTGAAGCTTTCTTT. Its translation is CASSLSGQGTEAFF. The variable domain in full, with the rest retrieved from reference TRBV28 and TRBJ1-1, is DVKVTQSSRYLVKRTGEKVFLECVQDMDHENMFWYRQDPGLGLRLIYFSYDVKMKEKGDIPEGYSVSREKKERFSLILESASTNQTSMYLCASSLSGQGTEAFFGQGTRLTVV.

This clonotype was found a few times. The chain recombines TRBV7-9 with TRBJ2-3; 7 bases align to TRBD1. The CDR3 is 16 residues long. Germline V gene data show CDR1 as SEHNR and CDR2 as FQNEAQ (reference sequence). After removal of 4 bases from V and 4 bases from J, the junction contained 11 bases not matched to a gene. In nucleotides, the CDR3 is TGTGCCAGCAGCTCCCCGACAGGGCCCCGGGCAGATACGCAGTATTTT. Translating it yields CASSSPTGPRADTQYF.

This clonotype was counted ten times or more. The chain employs TRBV9 and TRBJ2-7; 10 bases line up with TRBD1. The CDR3 is 14 amino acids. J lost 3 bases, V lost 4 bases, and 4 bases had no gene match. Germline-derived CDR1 and CDR2 are SGDLS and YYNGEE. This chain's CDR3 is CASSPRDRGYEQYF. The DNA for the CDR3 is TGTGCCAGCAGCCCCCGGGACAGGGGCTACGAGCAGTACTTC.

This clonotype came up a few times. The gene calls are TRBV7-3 and TRBJ2-5, with D perhaps matching TRBD2 (6 bases). Trimming stripped 5 bases from V and 1 base from J, with 14 bases between. The CDR3 length is 15 residues. Germline assignment: CDR1 SGHTA and CDR2 FQGTGA. The CDR3 reads CASSHDGGSQETQYF. The DNA for the CDR3 is TGTGCCAGCAGCCACGACGGAGGGTCCCAAGAGACCCAGTACTTC.